These 13 T cell receptor beta chains were all obtained from the same sample, sequenced in a study of early T cells in non-severe SARS-CoV-2 infection. TCRdb processed the 5' RACE reads anew with MiXCR; each CDR3 protein has one entry. Found here are approximately 80,000 distinct CDR3 sequences, roughly 12% of them singletons; the top ten hold roughly 3.1%. Sequencing used whole blood. The receptor set was obtained from an adult who was a healthcare worker with PCR-confirmed SARS-CoV-2 infection or an uninfected control (not recorded which).

This clonotype occurred a few times. This chain joins TRBV3-1 and TRBJ2-2; 9 nucleotides line up with TRBD2. The germline CDR1 and CDR2 sequences are LGHDT and YNNKEL (reference sequence). This CDR3 contains 16 residues. The J segment lost 1 base and the V segment lost 1 base, leaving 1 base of the junction unmatched. The CDR3 loop reads CASSQGLAENTGELFF. The CDR3 DNA reads TGTGCCAGCAGCCAAGGACTAGCGGAGAACACCGGGGAGCTGTTTTTT. The full variable domain, rest sourced from reference TRBV3-1 and TRBJ2-2, is DTAVSQTPKYLVTQMGNDKSIKCEQNLGHDTMYWYKQDSKKFLKIMFSYNNKELIINETVPNRFSPKSPDKAHLNLHINSLELGDSAVYFCASSQGLAENTGELFFGEGSRLTVL.

In nucleotides, the CDR3 is TGTGCCAGCAGCTTAGTTGGGAGCGGGAGGGGGCCGGAGACCCAGTACTTC. Translating it yields CASSLVGSGRGPETQYF. This chain joins TRBV7-2 and TRBJ2-5, with 10 bases fitting TRBD2. Trimming at V came to 1 base and at J to 5 bases, leaving 10 bases not matched to a gene. CDR1 is SGHTA and CDR2 is FQGNSA in the germline V gene. The CDR3 covers 17 residues.

This clonotype was recorded many times. This chain connects TRBV5-5 to TRBJ1-5; D unresolved. The V end was cut by 1 base, the J end by 2 bases, with 4 bases between. CDR1 is SGHKS and CDR2 is YYEKEE in the germline V gene (reference sequence). The CDR3 extends over 13 amino acids. The DNA for the CDR3 is TGTGCCAGCAGCTTGACGGGCAATCAGCCCCAGCATTTT. Translated, it gives CASSLTGNQPQHF.

This clonotype was observed a few times. The V and J genes are TRBV20-1 and TRBJ2-1; 12 nucleotides line up with TRBD2. Germline V gives CDR1 DFQATT, CDR2 SNEGSKA (reference sequence). The CDR3 has 16 residues. V was pared by 0 bases and J by 5 bases, with 5 bases of the junction left unmatched. The CDR3: CSARDLAGGGNNEQFF. The CDR3 DNA sequence: TGCAGTGCTAGAGATCTAGCGGGAGGGGGGAACAATGAGCAGTTCTTC.

This clonotype was seen at least ten times. The rearrangement joins TRBV19 to TRBJ2-1, with TRBD2 as a possible D gene (6 bases). V was clipped by 6 bases and J by 7 bases, with 19 bases between them. The CDR3 totals 15 residues. CDR1 is LNHDA, CDR2 SQIVND, per germline (reference sequence). As DNA, the CDR3 is TGTGCCAGTAGCCCTACCCCCGGGAGCAGGAATGAGCAGTTCTTC. Its protein is CASSPTPGSRNEQFF. The whole variable domain, remainder taken from reference TRBV19 and TRBJ2-1, is DGGITQSPKYLFRKEGQNVTLSCEQNLNHDAMYWYRQDPGQGLRLIYYSQIVNDFQKGDIAEGYSVSREKKESFPLTVTSAQKNPTAFYLCASSPTPGSRNEQFFGPGTRLTVL.

This clonotype was observed at least ten times. CDR3 region: CASSLGLAEYNEQFF. In nucleotides, the CDR3 is TGTGCCAGCTCACTTGGACTAGCGGAGTACAATGAGCAGTTCTTC. This chain joins TRBV18 and TRBJ2-1; 10 bases agree with TRBD2. CDR1 KGHSH and CDR2 LQKENI come from the germline V gene. After removal of 4 bases from V and 4 bases from J, the junction contained 4 bases not matched to a gene. CDR3 length: 15 amino acids.

By proportion, this clonotype is medium-sized. The chain has TRBV10-3 and TRBJ2-7; 7 positions agree with TRBD2. Trimming at V came to 0 bases and at J to 5 bases, leaving 10 bases not matched to a gene. Per the germline V gene, CDR1 is ENHRY and CDR2 is SYGVKD. This CDR3 contains 16 residues. CDR3 residues: CAISESSGGSSNEQYF. CDR3 in DNA: TGTGCCATCAGTGAGTCGAGTGGCGGGAGTAGTAACGAGCAGTACTTC.

This clonotype was observed a handful of times. The chain carries TRBV30 and TRBJ2-5; D is possibly TRBD2 (5 bases). The germline CDR1 and CDR2 sequences are GTSNPN and SVGIG (reference sequence). The CDR3 is 13 residues long. The germline V and J ends were trimmed by 2 bases and 5 bases, with 12 bases remaining between them. The CDR3 DNA sequence: TGTGCCTGGAGTCAGAGGGTTCGTGAGACCCAGTACTTC. Translated, it gives CAWSQRVRETQYF.

By proportion, this clonotype is medium-sized. The CDR3 loop is CASSLSPLMNTEAFF. The CDR3 coding sequence is TGTGCCAGCAGTTTATCCCCTCTGATGAACACTGAAGCTTTCTTT. The J gene is TRBJ1-1, the V gene TRBV27; D remains ambiguous. The V end was cut by 0 bases, the J end by 0 bases, with 8 bases between. The CDR3 spans 15 residues. Germline V gene data show CDR1 as MNHEY and CDR2 as SMNVEV (reference sequence).

This clonotype was seen only a few times. This chain links TRBV15 with TRBJ2-7, with 10 bases lining up with TRBD1. The length of the CDR3 is 19 residues. The V gene end was trimmed by 4 bases and the J gene end by 0 bases; junction bases not matched to a gene: 15. Per germline, CDR1 LNHNV and CDR2 YYDKDF (reference sequence). The chain's CDR3 is CATSTLPGQGSKGSYEQYF. The CDR3 coding sequence is TGTGCCACCAGCACCCTCCCGGGACAGGGGTCCAAGGGCTCCTACGAGCAGTACTTC.

This clonotype has just a few counts. This chain connects TRBV29-1 to TRBJ2-2; possible D gene TRBD1, 5 bases. The CDR3 covers 11 residues. Trimming stripped 6 bases from V and 5 bases from J, with 7 bases between. Germline CDR1 reads SQVTM; CDR2 reads ANQGSEA. The CDR3 DNA reads as TGCAGCGTCAGGGAAACCGGGGAGCTGTTTTTT. This translates into CSVRETGELFF.

V is TRBV15 and J is TRBJ1-2; 9 bases fit TRBD1. Germline V gives CDR1 LNHNV, CDR2 YYDKDF (reference sequence). J was trimmed by 3 bases and V by 5 bases; bases with no gene match: 13. The CDR3 is 17 amino acids. The CDR3 sequence: CATSLDRGISRDYGYTF. Written as DNA, the CDR3 is TGTGCCACCAGCTTAGACAGGGGGATATCTCGTGACTATGGCTACACCTTC.

This clonotype has a count of ten or more. The gene calls are TRBV28 and TRBJ2-1; 7 bases map to TRBD2. This CDR3 has 13 amino acids. CDR1 is MDHEN and CDR2 is SYDVKM in the germline V gene. V shed 4 bases, J shed 10 bases, and the junction held 7 bases outside the gene matches. This CDR3 is CASSSPSGGEQFF. For the CDR3, the DNA is TGTGCCAGCAGTTCCCCTAGCGGTGGGGAGCAGTTCTTC.